Listed here are 6 T cell receptor beta chains from one sample, sequenced in a study of beta chain features in type 1 diabetes. Overall study results and limits: Among patients with Type 1 diabetes, TCRB CDR3s were moderately but significantly shorter in every one of the four CD4+ subsets.

What was sequenced were expressed TCRB transcripts, since all of the isolated RNA had been reverse transcribed. Method: immunoSEQ multiplex PCR; TCRdb's copy keeps in-frame clones and lacks some. Of hundreds of thousands of clones listed, more than 12% are singletons. The antigens for these receptors are not known. The specimen was naive CD4+ T cells from blood. The source is a man younger than 30 with type 1 diabetes.

This clone turned up a few times. The chain recombines TRBV30 with TRBJ1-5; no clear D gene. The CDR3 is made up of 13 amino acids. CDR1 and CDR2 from the germline V gene are GTSNPN and SVGIG (reference sequence). Deletions cut 0 bases from V and 6 bases from J, with 9 bases between. The CDR3 DNA follows: TGTGCCTGGAGTGTACGAGGGATTCAGCCCCAGCATTTT. Its translation is CAWSVRGIQPQHF.

This clone turned up a few times. The chain is built from TRBV29-1 and TRBJ1-1; D remains unclear. Germline V CDR1 and CDR2: SQVTM, ANQGSEA. Deletions cut 7 bases from V and 3 bases from J, with 15 bases between. The CDR3 runs to 13 residues. CDR3 DNA: TGCAGCGCCGAGGCCCAAGACGACACTGAAGCTTTCTTT. It encodes CSAEAQDDTEAFF.

V gene TRBV30 combines with J gene TRBJ2-4; no definite D call. Trimming removed 2 bases from V and 11 bases from J, with 10 bases in between. Germline values: CDR1 GTSNPN, CDR2 SVGIG (reference sequence). CDR3 length: 11 residues. The CDR3 sequence is CAWSRKGVQYF. The CDR3 nucleotides read TGTGCCTGGAGTAGAAAAGGCGTTCAGTACTTC. The full variable domain, its missing parts supplied by reference TRBV30 and TRBJ2-4, is SQTIHQWPATLVQPVGSPLSLECTVEGTSNPNLYWYRQAAGRGLQLLFYSVGIGQISSEVPQNLSASRPQDRQFILSSKKLLLSDSGFYLCAWSRKGVQYFGAGTRLSVL.

This clone was seen only a few times. A junction end diverges from the germline sequence, so it may reflect a read error. This sequence joins TRBV30 and TRBJ2-1, with D perhaps assigned TRBD1 or TRBD2 (6 bases each). This CDR3 is 17 amino acids long. Germline CDR1 is GTSNPN and CDR2 is SVGIG (reference sequence). CDR3 loop: CAWKPGAGAPSYNEQFF. CDR3 sequence (DNA): TGTGCTTGGAAGCCGGGGGCAGGAGCGCCCTCCTACAATGAGCAGTTCTTC.

In its sample, this clone was seen a few times. This sequence joins TRBV7-2 and TRBJ2-3; D remains unclear. The germline V gene encodes CDR1 SGHTA and CDR2 FQGNSA. V was shortened by 7 bases and J by 2 bases, with 10 bases between the two germline ends. There are 13 residues in the CDR3. CDR3 region: CASTPGYTDTQYF. The CDR3 region has the DNA TGTGCCAGCACCCCCGGGTACACAGATACGCAGTATTTT.

The chain uses TRBV29-1 and TRBJ2-3, with 8 bases aligning to TRBD1. V gave up 8 bases and J gave up 2 bases; unmatched junction bases: 9. The CDR3 consists of 14 residues. The germline CDR1 and CDR2 sequences are SQVTM and ANQGSEA. This CDR3 is CSTTGGSTTDTQYF. In DNA, the CDR3 is TGCAGCACCACAGGGGGTTCTACCACAGATACGCAGTATTTT.